Given below is one T cell receptor beta chain in context. Its antigen is not identified. This entry comes from a study of neoadjuvant nivolumab and ipilimumab in lung cancer. Broader study findings: From pretherapy to surgery, tumor richness and clonality rose with dual therapy. Resected tumors had greater TCR richness and clonality than uninvolved lung.

Clones were read by immunoSEQ multiplex PCR, and TCRdb kept only the in-frame ones, dropping some. The table includes fewer than 35,000 clones, roughly nine tenths detected once. Germline assignment: CDR1 SNHLY and CDR2 FYNNEI. This CDR3 spans 14 amino acids. V lost 8 bases, J lost 5 bases, and 10 bases stayed unmatched. This sequence joins TRBV2 and TRBJ1-1; 8 bases fit TRBD1. This receptor was taken from an adult with non-small cell lung cancer. The sequenced sample was peripheral blood, obtained after neoadjuvant nivolumab, alone or with ipilimumab, at or shortly before surgery. CDR3 DNA sequence: TGTGCCAGCGGGCCAGGGGGCGCGGGAACTGAAGCTTTCTTT. Translated: CASGPGGAGTEAFF.